This entry lists 18 T cell receptor beta chains sequenced from one sample in a study of regulatory T cells in long-lasting Graves disease. The time point: newly diagnosed GD, antithyroid drugs for less than 3 months. PBMC RNA was the source of the TCR library. Library construction for TCR beta used iRepertoire HTBI primers and Arm-PCR of CDR3 regions. TCRdb processed the multiplex PCR reads anew with MiXCR; each CDR3 protein has one entry. The top ten hold around 11% of the sample, which has 400,000 to 500,000 distinct CDR3 sequences, about a sixth seen once. These data are also associated with another study on T cells in Graves' hyperthyroidism and ophthalmopathy.

Sequenced material: peripheral blood mononuclear cells (PBMCs), taken at new diagnosis, from a patient treated with antithyroid drugs. These TCRs come from a woman aged 30 to 39 with Graves disease.

This clonotype was counted many times. The V call is TRBV20-1, the J call TRBJ1-5; D call uncertain. CDR3 length: 16 amino acids. Trimming left V 5 bases short and J 5 bases short, with 22 bases between. CDR1 DFQATT and CDR2 SNEGSKA come from the germline V gene (reference sequence). This CDR3 is CSAAPVRAGYDQPQHF. The CDR3 region has the DNA TGCAGTGCTGCCCCCGTGAGGGCTGGGTACGATCAGCCCCAGCATTTT.

This clonotype has at least ten counts. The rearrangement links TRBV7-8 to TRBJ1-5; 7 bases fit TRBD1. Germline loops: CDR1 SGHVS, CDR2 FQNEAQ. This CDR3 has 15 amino acids. Unmatched junction bases numbered 9, after V lost 4 bases and J lost 6 bases. This CDR3 reads CASSYGPGQVQPQHF. The CDR3 region has the DNA TGTGCCAGCAGCTACGGGCCCGGACAGGTTCAGCCCCAGCATTTT.

This clonotype has at least ten counts. The rearrangement joins TRBV6-1 to TRBJ2-5, with 8 bases aligning to TRBD2. CDR1 MNHNS and CDR2 SASEGT come from the germline V gene. Trimming took 5 bases from V and 1 from J; bases not matched to a gene: 3. This CDR3 has 14 amino acids. The DNA of the CDR3 is TGTGCCAGCAGTCGGACTAGCAGCCAAGAGACCCAGTACTTC. The encoded protein is CASSRTSSQETQYF.

There are a few counts of this clonotype. The J gene is TRBJ1-6, the V gene TRBV5-5, with 9 bases fitting TRBD1. With 3 bases clipped from V and 7 bases from J, the junction kept 5 bases outside the gene matches. The CDR3 runs to 15 residues. Germline loops: CDR1 SGHKS, CDR2 YYEKEE (reference sequence). The CDR3 nucleotides read TGTGCCAGCAGCTCCTCCGGGACAGGGAATTCACCCCTCCACTTT. This encodes CASSSSGTGNSPLHF.

This clonotype was counted many times. J is TRBJ1-5 and V is TRBV6-9; the D gene is possibly TRBD1 (5 bases). Germline CDR1 is MNHGY and CDR2 is SVAAGI. Trimming left V 4 bases short and J 5 bases short, with 12 bases between. CDR3 size: 14 residues. This CDR3 reads CASSSTGVDQPQHF. The CDR3 DNA follows: TGTGCCAGCAGTTCCACAGGCGTGGATCAGCCCCAGCATTTT.

This clonotype was found a few times. The chain links TRBV5-8 to TRBJ2-1; the match to TRBD2 covers 10 bases. From germline, CDR1 is SGHTS and CDR2 YDEGEE. There are 15 residues in the CDR3. Germline trimming cut 2 bases from V and 9 bases from J; bases unmatched to any gene: 8. CDR3 protein: CASSFLAGVVSEQFF. The CDR3 nucleotides are TGTGCCAGCAGCTTCCTAGCGGGAGTAGTTAGTGAGCAGTTCTTC.

CDR3 sequence (DNA): TGCAGCGTGGTGGATGGGCAGGGCCTCTACACCTTC. Protein product: CSVVDGQGLYTF. The V gene is TRBV29-1, the J gene TRBJ1-2; D might be TRBD1 (5 bases). Germline V lookup: CDR1 SQVTM, CDR2 ANQGSEA. V lost 6 bases to trimming and J lost 10 bases, with 18 bases between them. This CDR3 spans 12 amino acids.

V and J are TRBV9 and TRBJ1-1; possible D gene TRBD1, 5 bases. The CDR3 spans 14 residues. The V gene lost 4 bases and the J gene lost 1 base, with 11 bases spanning the gap. Germline lookup yields CDR1 SGDLS and CDR2 YYNGEE. CDR3 sequence: CASSRGGSNTEAFF. The DNA of the CDR3 is TGTGCCAGCAGCCGGGGGGGGTCGAACACTGAAGCTTTCTTT.

The chain joins TRBV6-1 to TRBJ1-1; D is unclear. CDR1 is MNHNS, CDR2 SASEGT, per germline. The CDR3 has 17 residues. The germline V and J ends were trimmed by 3 bases and 1 base, with 18 bases remaining between them. DNA for the CDR3: TGTGCCAGCAGTGACCAACGGAGGGTCTACACGAACACTGAAGCTTTCTTT. The encoded protein is CASSDQRRVYTNTEAFF.

The chain joins TRBV28 to TRBJ1-1; D is perhaps TRBD1 (6 bases). The CDR3 contains 12 residues. In germline, CDR1 is MDHEN, CDR2 SYDVKM. The V end was cut by 6 bases, the J end by 8 bases, with 13 bases between. This chain's CDR3 is CASRLTGSEAFF. Here the CDR3 DNA reads TGTGCCAGCAGGCTCACAGGGTCGGAAGCTTTCTTT.

This clonotype was detected many times. V is TRBV18 and J is TRBJ2-1; possibly TRBD1 for D (7 bases). In germline, CDR1 is KGHSH, CDR2 LQKENI. Between the trimmed V and J ends, which lost 3 bases and 3 bases, there was a span of 15 bases. CDR3 length: 16 residues. The CDR3 is CASSPAGQPNYNEQFF. CDR3 DNA sequence: TGTGCCAGCTCACCTGCGGGACAGCCGAACTACAATGAGCAGTTCTTC.

This clonotype was observed at least ten times. The chain joins TRBV7-9 to TRBJ1-2; D is unclear. Trimming cost V 7 bases and J 4 bases, with 10 bases left between them. CDR3 length: 12 residues. Germline-derived CDR1 and CDR2 are SEHNR and FQNEAQ (reference sequence). In DNA form, the CDR3 reads TGTGCCAGCACCCTTGGTATCTATGGCTACACCTTC. Translated, it gives CASTLGIYGYTF.

This clonotype was recorded many times. This rearrangement joins TRBV7-2 to TRBJ1-1; D unresolved. Germline CDR1 reads SGHTA; CDR2 reads FQGNSA. There are 11 residues in the CDR3. V lost 6 bases to trimming and J lost 4 bases, with 6 bases between them. DNA for the CDR3: TGTGCCAGCAGGGAGGCCACTGAAGCTTTCTTT. Its translation: CASREATEAFF. Looking up the rest from reference TRBV7-2 and TRBJ1-1 gives the full variable domain: GAGVSQSPSNKVTEKGKDVELRCDPISGHTALYWYRQSLGQGLEFLIYFQGNSAPDKSGLPSDRFSAERTGGSVSTLTIQRTQQEDSAVYLCASREATEAFFGQGTRLTVV.

This clonotype was seen many times. The J gene is TRBJ1-1, the V gene TRBV13, with D unresolved. Germline V gene sequence: CDR1 PRHDT, CDR2 FYEKMQ (reference sequence). This CDR3 region has 11 residues. Trimming removed 10 bases from V and 0 bases from J, with 6 bases in between. The CDR3: CANRMNTEAFF. The CDR3 DNA follows: TGTGCCAACCGTATGAACACTGAAGCTTTCTTT.

V and J are TRBV15 and TRBJ2-7, with TRBD2 as a possible D gene (6 bases). Germline CDR1 LNHNV, CDR2 YYDKDF (reference sequence). This CDR3 is built from 15 residues. Trimming stripped 0 bases from V and 5 bases from J, with 14 bases between. CDR3 sequence: CATSRDQEGRHEQYF. CDR3 nucleotides: TGTGCCACCAGCAGAGATCAGGAGGGGCGCCACGAGCAGTACTTC. The whole variable domain, filled in from reference TRBV15 and TRBJ2-7, reads DAMVIQNPRYQVTQFGKPVTLSCSQTLNHNVMYWYQQKSSQAPKLLFHYYDKDFNNEADTPDNFQSRRPNTSFCFLDIRSPGLGDTAMYLCATSRDQEGRHEQYFGPGTRLTVT.

This clonotype was recorded many times. The gene calls are TRBV7-6 and TRBJ2-7; 11 positions agree with TRBD1. Germline CDR1 SGHVS, CDR2 FNYEAQ. The length of the CDR3 is 14 residues. V trimming: 5 bases; J trimming: 6 bases; junction bases outside the gene matches: 6. The CDR3, as DNA: TGTGCCAGCAGCCTCTCGGGACAGGGGGGCGAGCAGTACTTC. It yields the protein CASSLSGQGGEQYF.

Ten or more counts support this clonotype. V and J are TRBV6-2 or TRBV6-3 and TRBJ1-5; D unresolved. V was pared by 8 bases and J by 0 bases, with 8 bases between. Germline loops: CDR1 MNHEY, CDR2 SVGEGT. The CDR3 contains 13 residues. The CDR3 reads CASRDNSNQPQHF. The CDR3 DNA follows: TGTGCCAGCCGAGACAATAGCAATCAGCCCCAGCATTTT.

Many counts were recorded for this clonotype. This rearrangement joins TRBV11-1 to TRBJ1-1; 8 positions agree with TRBD1. Trimming took 2 bases from V and 4 from J; bases not matched to a gene: 6. Germline CDR1 SGHAT, CDR2 FQDESV (reference sequence). The CDR3 is made up of 15 amino acids. CDR3 coding DNA: TGTGCCAGCAGCTTAAGCAGGGGGCGCGGCACTGAAGCTTTCTTT. Translating gives CASSLSRGRGTEAFF.